This TCR beta chain stems from a study of blood T cells in healthy people across ages. General study points: Fewer expanded clones and more diversity marked long-lived versus aged donors.

Next came a second PCR, run for about 7 to 12 cycles, which used a sample-barcoded 5' primer along with a J-beta primer mix. TCRdb ran MiXCR on the 5' RACE reads and lists one entry per CDR3 protein. The data contain 700,000 or so distinct CDR3 sequences, about 20% of them singletons. This CDR3 has 14 amino acids. Trimming pared 1 base from V and 7 bases from J, leaving 12 bases between. Germline lookup yields CDR1 SGHRS and CDR2 YFSETQ. Of note for this clonotype: Its antigen is unidentified.

The chain carries TRBV5-1 and TRBJ2-1; either TRBD1 or TRBD2 may fit D (5 bases each). The sequence was collected from an older man in good health. Input material: blood. DNA of the CDR3: TGCGCCAGCAGCTTGCAGGGTTCGGGGAATGAGCAGTTCTTC. Translating gives CASSLQGSGNEQFF. Supplemented by reference TRBV5-1 and TRBJ2-1, the full variable domain reads KAGVTQTPRYLIKTRGQQVTLSCSPISGHRSVSWYQQTPGQGLQFLFEYFSETQRNKGNFPGRFSGRQFSNSRSEMNVSTLELGDSALYLCASSLQGSGNEQFFGPGTRLTVL.